This TCR beta chain is drawn from a study of blood T cell repertoires in COVID-19. Trimming removed 2 bases from V and 0 bases from J, with 8 bases in between. The CDR3 sequence is 13 residues long. The germline V gene has CDR1 SQVTM and CDR2 ANQGSEA. The data were produced by immunoSEQ multiplex PCR, yet TCRdb's version contains in-frame clones alone and is incomplete. The data hold about 78,000 clones, with nearly 90% observed a single time. Sequencing was done on a sample of peripheral blood. The receptor comes from a woman over 75 with active or convalescent COVID-19. The rearrangement joins TRBV29-1 to TRBJ2-7; tentatively, D is TRBD1 (5 bases). The CDR3 is CSVETGISYEQYF. The CDR3, as DNA: TGCAGCGTTGAAACAGGTATCTCCTACGAGCAGTACTTC.